The entry below gives a single T cell receptor (beta chain) sequence along with its context. Trimming took off 6 bases at V and 7 bases at J, with 16 bases between the two ends. The CDR3 spans 14 residues. Germline loops: CDR1 SNHLY, CDR2 FYNNEI. The table came from immunoSEQ multiplex PCR; TCRdb's copy has only in-frame clones and leaves some out. This sample has fewer than 300,000 clones, with 70% to 90% found just once. The data were obtained in a study of blood T cell repertoires in COVID-19. This chain links TRBV2 with TRBJ1-5; D is possibly TRBD1 (6 bases). Sequencing used peripheral blood. The source of this sequence is a human donor with COVID-19, enrolled during active disease. The donor label of this sample is uncertain. The CDR3 is CASSGTTRDQPQHF. In nucleotides, the CDR3 is TGTGCCAGCAGCGGGACAACCCGGGACCAGCCCCAGCATTTT.